The 21 T cell receptor beta chains below come from one sample, sequenced in a study of shared clonotypes between healthy human individuals. Naivety among CD8 cells was defined by CD45RO negativity and positive CCR7 selection, thereby excluding terminally differentiated effector memory CD45RA+ cells. TCRdb keeps only in-frame clones here, not all; method: immunoSEQ multiplex PCR. The repertoire holds roughly 2.1 million clones, with about 93% as singletons. Sequencing was performed on naive CD8+ T cells from PBMCs. The origin of the receptors is a man between 18 and 35 years old in good health. Some clones in this sample may be carry-over from other donors' samples.

The chain uses TRBV9 and TRBJ2-5; 7 nucleotides line up with TRBD2. Germline CDR1 and CDR2: SGDLS and YYNGEE. Losses at the gene ends were 0 bases for V and 4 bases for J; bases not matched to a gene: 9. This CDR3 has 16 residues. The CDR3 reads CASSVGTLGRGETQYF. The CDR3 DNA reads as TGTGCCAGCAGCGTAGGAACACTGGGGAGGGGAGAGACCCAGTACTTC. The whole variable domain, filled in from reference TRBV9 and TRBJ2-5, reads DSGVTQTPKHLITATGQRVTLRCSPRSGDLSVYWYQQSLDQGLQFLIQYYNGEERAKGNILERFSAQQFPDLHSELNLSSLELGDSALYFCASSVGTLGRGETQYFGPGTRLLVL.

The V gene is TRBV27, the J gene TRBJ1-6; the D gene is possibly TRBD1 (5 bases). The CDR3 runs 12 residues. V lost 10 bases to trimming and J lost 11 bases, with 15 bases between them. Germline V gene sequence: CDR1 MNHEY, CDR2 SMNVEV (reference sequence). CDR3 sequence (DNA): TGTGCCACGCAGGGTCTCCAGACACCCCTCCACTTT. This gives the protein CATQGLQTPLHF.

The rearrangement uses TRBV11-2 and TRBJ2-7; no clear D. Germline values: CDR1 SGHAT, CDR2 FQNNGV. CDR3 length equals 15 residues. Trimming pared 1 base from V and 5 bases from J, leaving 15 bases between. The DNA for the CDR3 is TGTGCCAGCAGCTTAGGGAGATCAAAGAGCCACGAGCAGTACTTC. This codes for CASSLGRSKSHEQYF. Together with reference TRBV11-2 and TRBJ2-7, the CDR3 gives the full variable domain: EAGVAQSPRYKIIEKRQSVAFWCNPISGHATLYWYQQILGQGPKLLIQFQNNGVVDDSQLPKDRFSAERLKGVDSTLKIQPAKLEDSAVYLCASSLGRSKSHEQYFGPGTRLTVT.

CDR3 DNA sequence: TGTGCCAGCAGTAGGGAGGGGGCAGGGACCCAGTACTTC. This gives the protein CASSREGAGTQYF. The rearrangement joins TRBV27 to TRBJ2-5, with D possibly called TRBD1 or TRBD2 (7 bases each). Trimming removed 5 bases from V and 7 bases from J, with 14 bases in between. Per germline, CDR1 MNHEY and CDR2 SMNVEV (reference sequence). This CDR3 is 13 amino acids long.

The chain uses TRBV7-9 and TRBJ2-2, with 8 bases lining up with TRBD2. Germline CDR1 reads SEHNR; CDR2 reads FQNEAQ (reference sequence). Trimming cost V 6 bases and J 7 bases; bases outside gene matches: 16. CDR3 size: 17 residues. The chain's CDR3 is CASRQAPGLAGGGELFF. DNA of the CDR3: TGTGCCAGCAGACAGGCTCCAGGGCTAGCGGGCGGCGGGGAGCTGTTTTTT.

The chain combines TRBV7-7 with TRBJ1-3, with D uncertain. The CDR3 spans 15 residues. Trimming pared 5 bases from V and 0 bases from J, leaving 11 bases between. Per the germline V gene, CDR1 is SSHAT and CDR2 is FNYEAQ (reference sequence). CDR3 amino acids: CASSLTPNSGNTIYF. The DNA for the CDR3 is TGTGCCAGCAGCCTCACACCGAACTCTGGAAACACCATATATTTT.

V gene TRBV7-9 combines with J gene TRBJ2-7; D perhaps matches TRBD2 (6 bases). The length of the CDR3 is 14 residues. Per germline, CDR1 SEHNR and CDR2 FQNEAQ (reference sequence). Trimming stripped 4 bases from V and 3 bases from J, with 13 bases between. Here the CDR3 DNA reads TGTGCCAGCAGCTCCCCCCCGGGAGTCTACGAGCAGTACTTC. Amino acids: CASSSPPGVYEQYF.

The chain combines TRBV27 with TRBJ2-7, with 9 bases fitting TRBD1. J lost 5 bases, V lost 5 bases, and 13 bases had no gene match. The CDR3 length is 16 residues. Germline-derived CDR1 and CDR2 are MNHEY and SMNVEV (reference sequence). This CDR3 reads CASSRRLRDRDHEQYF. CDR3 DNA sequence: TGTGCCAGCAGTCGTCGCCTCCGGGACAGGGATCACGAGCAGTACTTC.

The J gene is TRBJ1-2, the V gene TRBV29-1; no definite D call. V lost 6 bases, J lost 2 bases, and 10 bases lay in between. Germline V gene data show CDR1 as SQVTM and CDR2 as ANQGSEA. The CDR3 totals 12 residues. CDR3 protein: CSVAGVNYGYTF. The CDR3 DNA reads as TGCAGCGTGGCGGGAGTAAACTATGGCTACACCTTC.

The V call is TRBV7-9, the J call TRBJ2-1; tentative D call: TRBD2 (5 bases). This CDR3 spans 12 amino acids. Trimming shortened V by 7 bases and J by 6 bases, and 10 bases separated the two germline ends. Looked up from germline, CDR1 is SEHNR and CDR2 is FQNEAQ (reference sequence). CDR3 nucleotides: TGTGCCAGCACCCTCAGCGGCAATGAGCAGTTCTTC. Translated: CASTLSGNEQFF.

V gene TRBV28 combines with J gene TRBJ2-5, with 7 positions matching TRBD2. J lost 3 bases, V lost 3 bases, and 7 bases had no gene match. This CDR3 region has 15 residues. Germline CDR1 and CDR2: MDHEN and SYDVKM. The CDR3 reads CASSFPWGGEETQYF. Here the CDR3 DNA reads TGTGCCAGCAGTTTCCCCTGGGGAGGGGAAGAGACCCAGTACTTC.

The chain's CDR3 is CASRHSRGTGELFF. In nucleotides, the CDR3 is TGTGCCAGCAGACACTCAAGGGGCACCGGGGAGCTGTTTTTT. This chain uses TRBV6-5 with TRBJ2-2; TRBD1 might be the D (5 bases). Germline assignment: CDR1 MNHEY and CDR2 SVGAGI. V lost 6 bases, J lost 4 bases, and 12 bases lay in between. The CDR3 has 14 amino acids.

The V and J genes are TRBV5-6 and TRBJ2-1, with 9 nucleotides matching TRBD1. Unmatched junction bases numbered 2, after V lost 0 bases and J lost 7 bases. Germline loops: CDR1 SGHDT, CDR2 YYEEEE. The CDR3 consists of 14 residues. CDR3 DNA sequence: TGTGCCAGCAGCTTGGGGGACAGGGAAAATGAGCAGTTCTTC. It encodes CASSLGDRENEQFF.

The rearrangement links TRBV19 to TRBJ2-1, with unresolved D. CDR1 is LNHDA, CDR2 SQIVND, per germline (reference sequence). This CDR3 contains 15 residues. Between the trimmed V and J ends, which lost 3 bases and 5 bases, there was a span of 14 bases. The CDR3 region is CASSILPAPNNEQFF. CDR3 nucleotides: TGTGCCAGTAGTATCCTCCCGGCTCCAAACAATGAGCAGTTCTTC.

The chain employs TRBV5-1 and TRBJ2-3, with 7 bases fitting TRBD2. The ends lost 4 bases at V and 4 bases at J; junction bases unmatched: 12. The CDR3 is 16 residues long. Germline-derived CDR1 and CDR2 are SGHRS and YFSETQ. The CDR3 coding sequence is TGCGCCAGCAGCAAGTATGCGGGAGCTGCCCCAGATACGCAGTATTTT. Residues: CASSKYAGAAPDTQYF.

CDR3 nucleotides: TGTGCCAGCAGCCCAACGGGGGTGGGAGCCGGTGAGACCCAGTACTTC. It yields the protein CASSPTGVGAGETQYF. The chain combines TRBV7-2 with TRBJ2-5, with D perhaps TRBD2 (6 bases). The length of the CDR3 is 16 residues. Germline loops: CDR1 SGHTA, CDR2 FQGNSA. The V end was cut by 5 bases, the J end by 5 bases, with 21 bases between.

The chain recombines TRBV28 with TRBJ1-4; D possibly corresponds to TRBD1 (5 bases). Trimming shortened V by 3 bases and J by 7 bases, and 15 bases separated the two germline ends. Germline CDR1 and CDR2: MDHEN and SYDVKM. The CDR3 length is 15 residues. In nucleotides, the CDR3 is TGTGCCAGCAGTTTGTTGGGGGAGGGGTTTGAAAAACTGTTTTTT. As protein: CASSLLGEGFEKLFF.

The chain employs TRBV5-1 and TRBJ2-1; 9 bases line up with TRBD2. There are 16 residues in the CDR3. Germline V lookup: CDR1 SGHRS, CDR2 YFSETQ. V trimming: 0 bases; J trimming: 10 bases; junction bases outside the gene matches: 11. In nucleotides, the CDR3 is TGCGCCAGCAGCTTGGTCTGGCGGGAGGGCCCCTCCGAGCAGTTCTTC. Its protein is CASSLVWREGPSEQFF.

The chain links TRBV7-6 to TRBJ2-1; D is perhaps TRBD1 or TRBD2 (5 bases each). The germline V and J ends were trimmed by 2 bases and 8 bases, with 10 bases remaining between them. This CDR3 has 13 residues. Per germline, CDR1 SGHVS and CDR2 FNYEAQ. The CDR3 is CASSLIRGHEQFF. CDR3 nucleotide sequence: TGTGCCAGCAGCTTAATCCGGGGCCATGAGCAGTTCTTC.

This chain uses TRBV6-1 with TRBJ2-7; D is perhaps TRBD1 or TRBD2 (5 bases each). The V end lost 7 bases, the J end lost 0 bases, and 16 bases lay between the germline ends. The germline CDR1 and CDR2 sequences are MNHNS and SASEGT. The CDR3 spans 15 residues. The CDR3 sequence: CASTAGTHYSYEQYF. CDR3 nucleotides: TGTGCCAGCACGGCCGGGACGCATTACTCCTACGAGCAGTACTTC.

This chain links TRBV28 with TRBJ2-3; D unclear. The CDR3 contains 13 residues. Germline lookup yields CDR1 MDHEN and CDR2 SYDVKM. V dropped 5 bases and J dropped 6 bases, with 12 bases sitting between them. The CDR3 region is CASSPDLEDTQYF. DNA for the CDR3: TGTGCCAGCAGTCCCGACCTAGAGGATACGCAGTATTTT.